These 2 T cell receptor beta chains were sequenced from one sample in a study of graft-versus-host responses after intestinal transplantation. Assay: immunoSEQ multiplex PCR; the TCRdb copy retains only in-frame clones and omits some. This sample carries about 25,000 clones, approximately 93% of them seen once, and the ten largest clones take about 0.55%. This sample comprised PBMCs, obtained 156 days after intestinal transplant. All receptors come from a human patient who received an intestinal transplant, so some T cells may come from the graft donor.

The V and J genes are TRBV5-1 and TRBJ1-1, with TRBD1 matching 7 bases. The junction had 4 bases not matched to a gene; V was cut back by 4 bases and J by 7 bases. The CDR3 runs to 12 residues. Germline assignment: CDR1 SGHRS and CDR2 YFSETQ. The CDR3 DNA sequence: TGCGCCAGCAGCAGGCAGGGGGGTGAAGCTTTCTTT. It is translated as CASSRQGGEAFF. Full variable domain (rest looked up from reference TRBV5-1 and TRBJ1-1): KAGVTQTPRYLIKTRGQQVTLSCSPISGHRSVSWYQQTPGQGLQFLFEYFSETQRNKGNFPGRFSGRQFSNSRSEMNVSTLELGDSALYLCASSRQGGEAFFGQGTRLTVV.

V usage is TRBV5-1 and J usage is TRBJ1-2, with 10 bases fitting TRBD1. V lost 4 bases and J lost 1; bases outside the gene matches: 4. This CDR3 has 15 residues. CDR1 is SGHRS and CDR2 is YFSETQ in the germline V gene. The CDR3 bases are TGCGCCAGCAGCCCGGGGACAGGGGATAACTATGGCTACACCTTC. It encodes CASSPGTGDNYGYTF.